This TCR beta chain derives from a study of T-cell memory formation after mild COVID-19. Germline V gene lookup returns CDR1 SNHLY and CDR2 FYNNEI. This CDR3 comprises 14 residues. Germline trimming cut 1 base from V and 9 bases from J; bases unmatched to any gene: 4. From the 5' RACE reads, TCRdb called clonotypes with MiXCR, one entry per CDR3 protein. The data show a few hundred thousand distinct CDR3 sequences, approximately 19% seen once. The receptor was derived from a man aged 18 to 30 who had mild COVID-19 (a few samples of this study predate the infection). Cell type and time point are not known. The sequencing sample was made of PBMCs or a T cell subset sorted from them (not recorded which). The V call is TRBV2, the J call TRBJ2-1; 9 bases align to TRBD1. The CDR3, as DNA: TGTGCCAGCAGTGAAGGAACAGGGGGCTCTGAGCAGTTCTTC. As protein: CASSEGTGGSEQFF.